One sample yielded the 15 T cell receptor beta chains listed below, sequenced in a study of T-cell memory formation after mild COVID-19 (dated by TCRdb to the early 2020s). Library generation was performed with 5' RACE. The data were produced on an Illumina NovaSeq 6000. TCRdb reprocessing: public reads trimmed at Q25 with fastp, clones called with MiXCR, in-frame beta chains kept. Identical CDR3 protein sequences are pooled into one entry, listed with their most common genes and DNA. Across this sample there are 55,000 to 75,000 distinct CDR3 sequences, with around a quarter seen only once. The top ten clones comprise around 46% of the sample. The sequencing sample was made of PBMCs or a T cell subset sorted from them (not recorded which). All receptors come from a man aged 18 to 29 who had mild COVID-19 (a few samples of this study predate the infection). The sample titles of this study are shuffled in the database, so cell type and time point are left out; the donor was told from shared clones.

This clonotype was detected a few times. This sequence joins TRBV10-3 and TRBJ1-1; D is unclear. V was trimmed by 0 bases and J by 11 bases, leaving 10 bases between them. CDR1 ENHRY and CDR2 SYGVKD come from the germline V gene. CDR3 length: 12 amino acids. CDR3 sequence: CAISESRFKAFF. The CDR3 nucleotides read TGTGCCATCAGTGAGTCGAGGTTCAAGGCTTTCTTT.

This clonotype was recorded a few times. The chain joins TRBV6-5 to TRBJ2-1; D call uncertain. Between the trimmed V and J ends, which lost 0 bases and 4 bases, there was a span of 4 bases. CDR3 length: 13 amino acids. Germline CDR1 is MNHEY and CDR2 is SVGAGI. For the CDR3, the DNA is TGTGCCAGCAGTTACTCCCTATACAATGAGCAGTTCTTC. It translates to CASSYSLYNEQFF.

This clonotype came up a few times. This sequence joins TRBV7-6 and TRBJ2-7, with a tentative D call TRBD1 (5 bases). The CDR3 extends over 15 amino acids. The germline V gene has CDR1 SGHVS and CDR2 FNYEAQ. Deletions cut 5 bases from V and 0 bases from J, with 14 bases between. CDR3 DNA: TGTGCCAGCAGCCATAACCCCGACAGCTCCTACGAGCAGTACTTC. Its protein is CASSHNPDSSYEQYF.

This clonotype occurred a few times. The chain couples TRBV30 to TRBJ2-7; D gene ambiguous. The length of the CDR3 is 13 residues. V dropped 0 bases and J dropped 10 bases, with 16 bases sitting between them. Germline lookup yields CDR1 GTSNPN and CDR2 SVGIG (reference sequence). CDR3 protein: CAWSVRPPAGQYF. The DNA of the CDR3 is TGTGCCTGGAGTGTAAGACCCCCGGCTGGACAGTACTTC.

The J gene is TRBJ2-7, the V gene TRBV5-1; the D gene is possibly TRBD2 (7 bases). CDR3 length equals 13 residues. The V and J ends lost 5 bases and 5 bases respectively, with 14 bases between them. Germline CDR1 is SGHRS and CDR2 is YFSETQ. The DNA for the CDR3 is TGCGCCAGCAGGAGGGGGGGCGTCGACGAGCAGTACTTC. This encodes CASRRGGVDEQYF.

The chain uses TRBV5-1 and TRBJ1-2; 7 nucleotides align to TRBD1. Germline CDR1 SGHRS, CDR2 YFSETQ. J gave up 2 bases and V 7 bases, and 14 bases lay outside the gene matches. This CDR3 is 16 amino acids long. CDR3 amino acids: CASGRDSETLNYGYTF. The DNA of the CDR3 is TGCGCCAGCGGCCGGGACAGCGAGACTTTAAACTATGGCTACACCTTC.

This clonotype came up a few times. The gene calls are TRBV9 and TRBJ2-3; 7 bases match TRBD1. After removal of 2 bases from V and 5 bases from J, the junction contained 8 bases not matched to a gene. Germline lookup yields CDR1 SGDLS and CDR2 YYNGEE. The CDR3 spans 15 residues. In DNA form, the CDR3 reads TGTGCCAGCAGCGTCGTCTCAGGGGGTTTAGATACGCAGTATTTT. Translating it yields CASSVVSGGLDTQYF.

The rearrangement uses TRBV23-1 and TRBJ1-6, with D possibly TRBD1 on 5 matching bases. TRBV23-1 is assigned to the ORF class and has an uncertain function. The V gene lost 7 bases and the J gene lost 9 bases, with 19 bases spanning the gap. The CDR3 consists of 15 residues. The CDR3 sequence is CASTLGGIGSSPLHF. Written as DNA, the CDR3 is TGCGCCAGCACCCTCGGGGGGATTGGAAGTTCACCCCTCCACTTT.

This clonotype was detected only a few times. The genes are TRBV5-1 and TRBJ1-2; 9 nucleotides agree with TRBD1. CDR1 is SGHRS and CDR2 is YFSETQ in the germline V gene. Trimming at V came to 2 bases and at J to 1 base, leaving 6 bases not matched to a gene. The CDR3 is made up of 16 amino acids. In DNA form, the CDR3 reads TGCGCCAGCAGCTTTCTTGGGACAGGGATTAACTATGGCTACACCTTC. Translated: CASSFLGTGINYGYTF.

J is TRBJ1-1 and V is TRBV12-3 or TRBV12-4, with TRBD1 matching 7 bases. V was clipped by 6 bases and J by 4 bases; unmatched bases: 2. There are 12 residues in the CDR3. The CDR3 sequence is CASRRGLTEAFF. The CDR3 coding sequence is TGTGCCAGCAGAAGGGGGCTCACTGAAGCTTTCTTT.

The genes are TRBV7-8 and TRBJ1-2, with TRBD1 matching over 8 bases. The CDR3 length is 14 residues. Germline assignment: CDR1 SGHVS and CDR2 FQNEAQ. The trim removed 5 bases at V and 5 bases at J, leaving 7 bases unmatched. CDR3 region: CASSLGGTGYGYTF. The CDR3, as DNA: TGTGCCAGCAGCCTCGGCGGGACAGGTTATGGCTACACCTTC.

This clonotype has just one count. The V and J genes are TRBV6-5 and TRBJ2-1, with D possibly being TRBD1 (6 bases). Germline-derived CDR1 and CDR2 are MNHEY and SVGAGI. This CDR3 spans 15 amino acids. The ends were cut back, 0 bases at V and 4 bases at J, with 10 bases in the middle. This chain's CDR3 is CASSYSTQGYNEQFF. The CDR3 DNA reads as TGTGCCAGCAGTTACTCGACTCAGGGGTACAATGAGCAGTTCTTC.

The chain couples TRBV20-1 to TRBJ2-7, with TRBD2 identical over 10 bases. Germline V gene sequence: CDR1 DFQATT, CDR2 SNEGSKA (reference sequence). Trimming took 3 bases from V and 4 from J; bases not matched to a gene: 6. This CDR3 region has 14 residues. CDR3 sequence (DNA): TGCAGTGCTAGCCCCGGGACTAGCGCGTACGAGCAGTACTTC. Its protein product is CSASPGTSAYEQYF.

The chain is built from TRBV27 and TRBJ1-2; 8 bases map to TRBD1. Per the germline V gene, CDR1 is MNHEY and CDR2 is SMNVEV (reference sequence). V trimming: 6 bases; J trimming: 7 bases; junction bases outside the gene matches: 16. The CDR3 is 16 residues long. The CDR3 reads CASRASFTGGFFGYTF. CDR3 nucleotides: TGTGCCAGCAGGGCGAGCTTCACAGGGGGTTTCTTTGGCTACACCTTC.

The CDR3, as DNA: TGTGCCAGCAGTGTGTGGGACTCAACTAATGAAAAACTGTTTTTT. Its protein is CASSVWDSTNEKLFF. This chain links TRBV6-1 with TRBJ1-4; a weak D match, TRBD1 (5 bases). Germline-derived CDR1 and CDR2 are MNHNS and SASEGT. With 4 bases removed from V and 0 bases from J, the gap between germline ends came to 9 bases. CDR3 size: 15 residues.